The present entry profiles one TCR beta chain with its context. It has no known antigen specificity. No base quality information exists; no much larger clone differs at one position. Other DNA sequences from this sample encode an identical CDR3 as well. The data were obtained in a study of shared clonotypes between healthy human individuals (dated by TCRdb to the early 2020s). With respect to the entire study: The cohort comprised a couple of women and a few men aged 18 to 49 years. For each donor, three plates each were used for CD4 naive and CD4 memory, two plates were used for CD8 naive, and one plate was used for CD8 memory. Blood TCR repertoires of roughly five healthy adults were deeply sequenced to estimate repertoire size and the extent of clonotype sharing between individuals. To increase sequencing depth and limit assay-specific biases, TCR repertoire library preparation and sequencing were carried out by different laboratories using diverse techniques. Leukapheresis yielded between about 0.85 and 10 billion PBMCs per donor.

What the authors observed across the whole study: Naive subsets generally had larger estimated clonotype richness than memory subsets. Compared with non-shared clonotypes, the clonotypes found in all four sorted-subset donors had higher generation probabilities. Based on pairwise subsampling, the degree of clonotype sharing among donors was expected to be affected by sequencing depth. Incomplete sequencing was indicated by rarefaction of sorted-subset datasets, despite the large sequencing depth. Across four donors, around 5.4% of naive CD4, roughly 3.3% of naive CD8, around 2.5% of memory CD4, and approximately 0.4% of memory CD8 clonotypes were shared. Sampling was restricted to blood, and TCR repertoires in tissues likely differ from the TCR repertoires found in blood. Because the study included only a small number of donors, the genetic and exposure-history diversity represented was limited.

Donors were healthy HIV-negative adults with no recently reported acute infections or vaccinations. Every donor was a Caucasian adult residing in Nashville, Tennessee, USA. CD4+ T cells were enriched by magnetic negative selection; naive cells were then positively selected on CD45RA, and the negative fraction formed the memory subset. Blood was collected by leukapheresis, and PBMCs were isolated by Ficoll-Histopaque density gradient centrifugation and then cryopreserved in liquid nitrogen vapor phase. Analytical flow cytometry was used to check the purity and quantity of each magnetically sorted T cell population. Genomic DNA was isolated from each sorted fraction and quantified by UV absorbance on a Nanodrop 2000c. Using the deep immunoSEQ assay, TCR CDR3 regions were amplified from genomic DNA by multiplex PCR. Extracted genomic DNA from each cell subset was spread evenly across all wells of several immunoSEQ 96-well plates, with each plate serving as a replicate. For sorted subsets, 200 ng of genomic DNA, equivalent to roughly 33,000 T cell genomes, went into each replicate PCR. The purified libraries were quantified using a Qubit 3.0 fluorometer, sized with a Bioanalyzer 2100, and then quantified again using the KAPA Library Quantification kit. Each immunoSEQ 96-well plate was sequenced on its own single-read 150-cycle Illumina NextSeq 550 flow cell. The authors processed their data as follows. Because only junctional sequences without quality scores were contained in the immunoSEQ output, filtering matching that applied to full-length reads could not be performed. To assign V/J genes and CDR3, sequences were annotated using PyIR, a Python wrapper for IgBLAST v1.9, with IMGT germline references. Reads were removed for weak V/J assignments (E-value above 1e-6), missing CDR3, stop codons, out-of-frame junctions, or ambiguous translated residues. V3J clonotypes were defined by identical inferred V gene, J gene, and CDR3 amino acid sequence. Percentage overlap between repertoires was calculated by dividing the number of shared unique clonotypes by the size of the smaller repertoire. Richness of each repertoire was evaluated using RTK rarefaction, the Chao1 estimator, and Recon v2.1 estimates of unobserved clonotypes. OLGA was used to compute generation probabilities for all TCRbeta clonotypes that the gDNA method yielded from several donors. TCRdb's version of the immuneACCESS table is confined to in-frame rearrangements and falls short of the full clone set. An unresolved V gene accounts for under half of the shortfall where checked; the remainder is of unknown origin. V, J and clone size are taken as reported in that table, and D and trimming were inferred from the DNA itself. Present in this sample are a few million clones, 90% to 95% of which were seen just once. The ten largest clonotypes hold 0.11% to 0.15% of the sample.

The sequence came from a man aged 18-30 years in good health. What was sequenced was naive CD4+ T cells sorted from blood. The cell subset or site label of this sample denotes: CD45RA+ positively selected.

At the DNA level, the sequence is TGTGCCAGCAGCCCGGGTGAAAAACTGTTTTTT. This gives the protein CASSPGEKLFF. This sequence uses TRBV7-9 and TRBJ1-4; no D gene call is confident. A distance of 5 bases separates the germline ends of V and J, which lose 5 bases and 7 bases respectively. The CDR3 holds 11 amino acids from the cysteine to the phenylalanine. CDR3 DNA is the only sequence kept; it has 33 bases, read in frame from the first base. The germline V gene (reference sequence) provides CDR1 SEHNR and CDR2 FQNEAQ.